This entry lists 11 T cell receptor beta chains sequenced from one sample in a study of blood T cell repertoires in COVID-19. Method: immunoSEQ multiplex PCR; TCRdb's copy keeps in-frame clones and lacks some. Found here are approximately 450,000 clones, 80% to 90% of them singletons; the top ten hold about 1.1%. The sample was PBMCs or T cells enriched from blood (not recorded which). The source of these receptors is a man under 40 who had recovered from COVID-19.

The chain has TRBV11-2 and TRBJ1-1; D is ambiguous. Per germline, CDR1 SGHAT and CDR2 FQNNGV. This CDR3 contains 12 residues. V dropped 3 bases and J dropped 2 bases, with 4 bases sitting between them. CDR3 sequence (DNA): TGTGCCAGCAGCTTCTATAACACTGAAGCTTTCTTT. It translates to CASSFYNTEAFF.

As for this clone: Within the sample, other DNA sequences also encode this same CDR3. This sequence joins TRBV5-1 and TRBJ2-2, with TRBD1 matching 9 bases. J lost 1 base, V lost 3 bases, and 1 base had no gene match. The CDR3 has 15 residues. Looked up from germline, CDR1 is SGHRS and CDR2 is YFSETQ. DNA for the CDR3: TGCGCCAGCAGCTCGGGACAGGGGAACACCGGGGAGCTGTTTTTT. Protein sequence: CASSSGQGNTGELFF.

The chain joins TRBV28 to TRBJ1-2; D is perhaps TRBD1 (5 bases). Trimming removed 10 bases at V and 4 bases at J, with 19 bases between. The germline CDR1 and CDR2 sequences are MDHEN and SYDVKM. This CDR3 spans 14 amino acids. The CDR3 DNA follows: TGTGCCACCTGGGGGGTTAACAGCCCCTATGGCTACACCTTC. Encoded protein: CATWGVNSPYGYTF.

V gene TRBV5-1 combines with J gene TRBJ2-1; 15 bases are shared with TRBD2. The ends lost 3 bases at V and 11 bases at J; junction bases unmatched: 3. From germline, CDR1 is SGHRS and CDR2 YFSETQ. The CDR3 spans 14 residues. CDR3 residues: CASSSGTSGRQQFF. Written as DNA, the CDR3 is TGCGCCAGCAGCTCCGGGACTAGCGGGAGGCAGCAGTTCTTC.

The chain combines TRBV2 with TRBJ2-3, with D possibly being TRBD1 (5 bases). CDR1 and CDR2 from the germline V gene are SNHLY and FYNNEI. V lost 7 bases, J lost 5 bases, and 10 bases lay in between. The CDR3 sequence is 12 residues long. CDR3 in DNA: TGTGCCAGCAAAAAGGACATAGATACGCAGTATTTT. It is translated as CASKKDIDTQYF.

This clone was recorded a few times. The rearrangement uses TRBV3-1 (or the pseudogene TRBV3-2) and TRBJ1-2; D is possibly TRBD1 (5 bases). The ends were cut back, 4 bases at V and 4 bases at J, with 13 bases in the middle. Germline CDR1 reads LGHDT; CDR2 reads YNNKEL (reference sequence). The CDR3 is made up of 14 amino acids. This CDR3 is CASSPLRGIYGYTF. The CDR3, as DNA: TGTGCCAGCAGCCCATTGCGGGGGATCTATGGCTACACCTTC.

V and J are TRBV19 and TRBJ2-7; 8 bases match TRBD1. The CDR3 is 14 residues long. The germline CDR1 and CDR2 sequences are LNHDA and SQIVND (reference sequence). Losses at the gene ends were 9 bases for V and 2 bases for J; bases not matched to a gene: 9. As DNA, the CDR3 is TGTGCCAGCAGACGAGGGACAGGAGCCTACGAGCAGTACTTC. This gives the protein CASRRGTGAYEQYF.

This CDR3 is CASSVESGTGNSPLHF. The CDR3 DNA reads TGTGCCAGCAGCGTAGAATCCGGGACTGGAAATTCACCCCTCCACTTT. The J gene is TRBJ1-6, the V gene TRBV9; perhaps TRBD1 as D (5 bases). Germline values: CDR1 SGDLS, CDR2 YYNGEE. The length of the CDR3 is 16 residues. The V and J ends lost 0 bases and 7 bases respectively, with 14 bases between them.

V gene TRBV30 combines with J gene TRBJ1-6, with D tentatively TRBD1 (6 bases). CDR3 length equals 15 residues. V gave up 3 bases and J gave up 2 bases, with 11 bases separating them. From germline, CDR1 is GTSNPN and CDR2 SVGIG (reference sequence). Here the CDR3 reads CAWSAGATYNSPLHF. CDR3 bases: TGTGCCTGGAGCGCAGGGGCGACCTATAATTCACCCCTCCACTTT.

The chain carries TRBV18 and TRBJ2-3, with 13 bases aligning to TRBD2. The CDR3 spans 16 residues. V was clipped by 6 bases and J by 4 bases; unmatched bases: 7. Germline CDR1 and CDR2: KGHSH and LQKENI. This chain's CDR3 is CASSLRTSGSADTQYF. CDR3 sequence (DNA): TGTGCCAGCTCGCTCCGGACTAGCGGGAGTGCAGATACGCAGTATTTT.

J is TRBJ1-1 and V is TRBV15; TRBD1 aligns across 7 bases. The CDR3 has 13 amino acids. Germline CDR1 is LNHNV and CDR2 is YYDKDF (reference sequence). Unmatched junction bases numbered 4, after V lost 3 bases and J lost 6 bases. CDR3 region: CATSRTQGAEAFF. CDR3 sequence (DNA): TGTGCCACCAGCAGGACGCAGGGGGCTGAAGCTTTCTTT.